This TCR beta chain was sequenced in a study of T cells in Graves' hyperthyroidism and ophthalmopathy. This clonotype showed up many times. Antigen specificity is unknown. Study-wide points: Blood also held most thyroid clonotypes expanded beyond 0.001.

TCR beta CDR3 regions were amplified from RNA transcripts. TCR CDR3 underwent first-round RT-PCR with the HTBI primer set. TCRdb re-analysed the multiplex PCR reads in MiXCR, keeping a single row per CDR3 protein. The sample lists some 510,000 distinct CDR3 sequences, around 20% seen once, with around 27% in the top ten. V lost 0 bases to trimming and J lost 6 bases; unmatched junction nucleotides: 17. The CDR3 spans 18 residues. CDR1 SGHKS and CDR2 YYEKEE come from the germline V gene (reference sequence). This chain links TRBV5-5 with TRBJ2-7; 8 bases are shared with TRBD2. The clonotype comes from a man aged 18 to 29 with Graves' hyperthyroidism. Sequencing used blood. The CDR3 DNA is TGTGCCAGCAGCTTGGGCGGCGGGGGGACCACCATGCCCGTCGAGCAGTACTTC. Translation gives CASSLGGGGTTMPVEQYF. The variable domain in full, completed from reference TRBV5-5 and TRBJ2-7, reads DAGVTQSPTHLIKTRGQQVTLRCSPISGHKSVSWYQQVLGQGPQFIFQYYEKEERGRGNFPDRFSARQFPNYSSELNVNALLLGDSALYLCASSLGGGGTTMPVEQYFGPGTRLTVT.